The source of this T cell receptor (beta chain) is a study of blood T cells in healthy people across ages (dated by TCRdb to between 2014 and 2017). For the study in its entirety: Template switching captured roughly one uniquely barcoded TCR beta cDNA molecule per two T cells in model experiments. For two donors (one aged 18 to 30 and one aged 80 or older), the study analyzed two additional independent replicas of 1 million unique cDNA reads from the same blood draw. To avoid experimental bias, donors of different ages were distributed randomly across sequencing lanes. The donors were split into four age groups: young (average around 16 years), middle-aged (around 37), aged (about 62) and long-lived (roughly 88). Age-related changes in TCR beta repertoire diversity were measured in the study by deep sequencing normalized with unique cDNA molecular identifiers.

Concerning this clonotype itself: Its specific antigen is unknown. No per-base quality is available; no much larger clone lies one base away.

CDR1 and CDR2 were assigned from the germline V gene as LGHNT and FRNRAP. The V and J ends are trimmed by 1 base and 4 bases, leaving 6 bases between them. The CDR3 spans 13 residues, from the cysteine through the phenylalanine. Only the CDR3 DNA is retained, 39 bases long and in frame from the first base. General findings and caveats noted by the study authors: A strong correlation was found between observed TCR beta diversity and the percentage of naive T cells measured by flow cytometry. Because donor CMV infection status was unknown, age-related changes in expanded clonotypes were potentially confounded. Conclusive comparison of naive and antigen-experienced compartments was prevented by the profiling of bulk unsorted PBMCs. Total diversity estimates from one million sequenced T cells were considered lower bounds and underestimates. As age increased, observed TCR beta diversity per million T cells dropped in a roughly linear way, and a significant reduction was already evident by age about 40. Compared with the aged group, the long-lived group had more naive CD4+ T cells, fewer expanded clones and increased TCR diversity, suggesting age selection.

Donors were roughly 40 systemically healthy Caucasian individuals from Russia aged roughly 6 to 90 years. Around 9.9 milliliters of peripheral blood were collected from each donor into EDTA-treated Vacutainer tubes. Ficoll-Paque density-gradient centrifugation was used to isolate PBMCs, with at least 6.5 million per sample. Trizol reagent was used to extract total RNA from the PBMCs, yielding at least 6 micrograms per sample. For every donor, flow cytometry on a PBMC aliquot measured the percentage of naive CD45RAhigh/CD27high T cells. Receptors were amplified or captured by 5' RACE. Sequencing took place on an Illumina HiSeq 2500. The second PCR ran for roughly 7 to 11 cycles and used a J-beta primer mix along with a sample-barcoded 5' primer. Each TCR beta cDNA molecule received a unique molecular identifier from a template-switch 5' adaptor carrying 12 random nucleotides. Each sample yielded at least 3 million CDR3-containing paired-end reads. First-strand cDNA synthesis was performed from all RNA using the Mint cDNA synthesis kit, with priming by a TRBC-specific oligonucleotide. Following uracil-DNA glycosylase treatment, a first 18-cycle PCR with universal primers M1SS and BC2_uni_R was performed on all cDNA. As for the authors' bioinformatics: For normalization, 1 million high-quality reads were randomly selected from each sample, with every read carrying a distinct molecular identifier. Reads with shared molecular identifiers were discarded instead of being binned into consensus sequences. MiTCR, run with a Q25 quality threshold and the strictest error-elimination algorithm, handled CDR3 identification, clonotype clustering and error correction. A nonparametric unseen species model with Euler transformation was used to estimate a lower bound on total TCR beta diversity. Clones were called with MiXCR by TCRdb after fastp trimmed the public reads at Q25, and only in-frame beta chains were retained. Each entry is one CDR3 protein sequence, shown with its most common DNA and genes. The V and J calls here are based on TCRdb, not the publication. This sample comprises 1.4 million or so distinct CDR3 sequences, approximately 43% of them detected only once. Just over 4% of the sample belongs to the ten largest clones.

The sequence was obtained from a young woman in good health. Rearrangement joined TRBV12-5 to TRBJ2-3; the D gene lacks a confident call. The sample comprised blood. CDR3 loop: CASGLGHSDTQYF. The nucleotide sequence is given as TGTGCTAGTGGTTTGGGACATTCAGATACGCAGTATTTT.